This T cell receptor beta chain originates from a study of CD8 T cells in ankylosing spondylitis. The study, taken as a whole, reports: Among TCR beta sequences, a motif of about 8 highly homologous variants appeared characteristic of ankylosing spondylitis blood. There were earlier reports of some motif variants in reactive arthritis synovial fluid and blood.

The ends lost 4 bases at V and 11 bases at J; junction bases unmatched: 12. Germline loops: CDR1 SGHRS, CDR2 YFSETQ. The CDR3 is 14 amino acids. Each TCR beta library was made by quantitative 5'-RACE that incorporated molecular barcodes. TCRdb called the 5' RACE reads again in MiXCR, with one record for every CDR3 protein. The profile shows under 850,000 distinct CDR3 sequences, 15% to 20% of them singletons. Concerning this clonotype itself: Its specificity is unknown.

The V gene is TRBV5-1, the J gene TRBJ1-1; TRBD1 matches 9 bases. Source material: blood, either unsorted or a sorted T cell fraction (not recorded which). The clonotype comes from a male donor with ankylosing spondylitis. In nucleotides, the CDR3 is TGCGCCAGCAGCGCTACCACCGGGACAGGGCACGCTTTCTTT. It yields the protein CASSATTGTGHAFF.